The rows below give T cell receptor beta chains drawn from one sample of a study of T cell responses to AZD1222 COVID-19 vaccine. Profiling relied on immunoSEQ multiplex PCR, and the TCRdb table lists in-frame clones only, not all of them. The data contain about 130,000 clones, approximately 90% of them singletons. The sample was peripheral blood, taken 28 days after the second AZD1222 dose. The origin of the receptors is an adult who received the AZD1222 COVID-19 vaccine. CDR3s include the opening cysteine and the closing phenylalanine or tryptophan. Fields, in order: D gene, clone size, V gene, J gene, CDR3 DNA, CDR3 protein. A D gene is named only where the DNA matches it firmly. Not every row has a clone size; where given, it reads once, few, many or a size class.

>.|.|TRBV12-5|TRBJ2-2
TGTGCTAGCCACGGGGGCTCGAACACCGGGGAGCTGTTTTTT
CASHGGSNTGELFF
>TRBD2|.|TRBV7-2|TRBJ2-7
TGTGCCAGCAGCATACATGGCGCGGGAGGAGCCTACGAGCAGTACTTC
CASSIHGAGGAYEQYF
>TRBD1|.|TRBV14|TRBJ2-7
TGTGCCAGCAGCCACAGGACAGGGTCCTACGAGCAGTACTTC
CASSHRTGSYEQYF
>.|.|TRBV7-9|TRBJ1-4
TGTGCCAGCAGCCCGGGGATAGCTAATGAAAAACTGTTTTTT
CASSPGIANEKLFF
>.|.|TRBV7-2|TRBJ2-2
TGTGCCAGCAGCCGACAGTACACCGGGGAGCTGTTTTTT
CASSRQYTGELFF
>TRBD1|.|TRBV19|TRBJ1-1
TGTGCCAGTACAGGGGGCCCCTCGCAAGTTTTCTTT
CASTGGPSQVFF
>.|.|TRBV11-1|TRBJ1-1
TGTGCCAGCAGCCAACAGCAGAACACTGAAGCTTTCTTT
CASSQQQNTEAFF
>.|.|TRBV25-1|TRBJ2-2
TGTGCCAGCCAAACAAGGAACACCGGGGAGCTGTTTTTT
CASQTRNTGELFF
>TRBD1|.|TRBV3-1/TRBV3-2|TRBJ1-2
TGTGCCAGCAGTAAGAACATAGGGACAGCCGACAGGCGTAACTATGGCTACACCTTC
CASSKNIGTADRRNYGYTF
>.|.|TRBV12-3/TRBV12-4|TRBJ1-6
TGTGCCAGCAGCCCCACGTATAATTCACCCCTCCACTTT
CASSPTYNSPLHF
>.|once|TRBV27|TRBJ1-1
TGTGCCAGCAGTTCTCCGGCGGGGGGTAGGGACACTGAAGCTTTCTTT
CASSSPAGGRDTEAFF
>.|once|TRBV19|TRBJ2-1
TGTGCCAGTAGTATGGGCCCAACTGGTGAGCAGTTCTTC
CASSMGPTGEQFF
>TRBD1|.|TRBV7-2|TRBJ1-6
TGTGCCAGCAGACCGGGACAGGGGTGGAATTCACCCCTCCACTTT
CASRPGQGWNSPLHF
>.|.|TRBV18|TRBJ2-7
TGTGCCAGCTCACCACCTTCTGCAGATTACTACGAGCAGTACTTC
CASSPPSADYYEQYF
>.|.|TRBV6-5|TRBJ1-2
TGTGCCAGCAGATCTCCGGGGGTCGGGGGCTACACCTTC
CASRSPGVGGYTF
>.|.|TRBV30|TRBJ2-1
TGTGCCTGGAGTGTACTGGGCGATGAGCAGTTCTTC
CAWSVLGDEQFF
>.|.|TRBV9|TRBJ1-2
TGTGCCAGCAGCGTAGCTCTGGGGCAGGGCTACACCTTC
CASSVALGQGYTF
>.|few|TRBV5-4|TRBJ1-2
TGTGCCAGCAGACTAAAGACAGTGGAACATGGCTACACCTTC
CASRLKTVEHGYTF
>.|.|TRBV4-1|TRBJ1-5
TGCGCCAGCAGCCGGGTAGGGGATAGCAATCAGCCCCAGCATTTT
CASSRVGDSNQPQHF
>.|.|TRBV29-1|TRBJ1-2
TGCAGCGTCACGGCAGCTAACTATGGCTACACCTTC
CSVTAANYGYTF
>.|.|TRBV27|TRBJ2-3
TGTGCCAGCAGTTTAATTCCGGCGTTAGCAGATACGCAGTATTTT
CASSLIPALADTQYF
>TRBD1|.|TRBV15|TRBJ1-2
TGTGCCACCAGCAGGGGACAGGGGGCGAAGGGCTACACCTTC
CATSRGQGAKGYTF
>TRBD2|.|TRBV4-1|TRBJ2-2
TGCGCCAGCAGCATCCGAGCGGGAGCCTCGAACACCGGGGAGCTGTTTTTT
CASSIRAGASNTGELFF
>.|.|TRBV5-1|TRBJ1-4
TGCGCCAGCAGGTCGAGTTACAGCTCCCCTAATGAAAAACTGTTTTTT
CASRSSYSSPNEKLFF
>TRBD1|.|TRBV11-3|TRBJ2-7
TGTGCCAGCAGCGCATTAGACAGTGGACAGGGGTCCGAGCAGTACTTC
CASSALDSGQGSEQYF
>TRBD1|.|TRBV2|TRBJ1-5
TGTGCCAGCATCCGCGAGGGGGCGGGCAATCAGCCCCAGCATTTT
CASIREGAGNQPQHF
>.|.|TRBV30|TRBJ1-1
TGTGCCTGGACAGGGAGCGATGGCCCGAACACTGAAGCTTTCTTT
CAWTGSDGPNTEAFF
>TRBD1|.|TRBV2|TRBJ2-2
TGTGCCAGCAGGGGACAGGGGATCGGGGAGCTGTTTTTT
CASRGQGIGELFF
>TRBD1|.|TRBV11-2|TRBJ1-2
TGTGCCAGCAGCCCCCGACAGGGGTTGGATGGCTACACCTTC
CASSPRQGLDGYTF
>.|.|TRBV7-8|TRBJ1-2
TGTGCCAGCAGCTTAGCGCGGCCGAACTATGGCTACACCTTC
CASSLARPNYGYTF
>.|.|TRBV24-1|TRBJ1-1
TGTGCCACCACTGGCAGGACACCGGGTGGGGAGGCTGAAGCTTTCTTT
CATTGRTPGGEAEAFF
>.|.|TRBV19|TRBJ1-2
TGTGCCAGTAGTCCCCTTGGAGCCTATGGCTACACCTTC
CASSPLGAYGYTF
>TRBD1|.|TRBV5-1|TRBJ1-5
TGCGCCAGCAGCTTGGGACAGGGAGATCAGCCCCAGCATTTT
CASSLGQGDQPQHF
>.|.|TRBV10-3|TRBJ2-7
TGTGCCATCAGGGCGGCTAGCGCCGAGCAGTACTTC
CAIRAASAEQYF
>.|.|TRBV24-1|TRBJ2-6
TGTGCCACCAGTGATTCCAGGCAGTCTGGGGCCAACGTCCTGACTTTC
CATSDSRQSGANVLTF
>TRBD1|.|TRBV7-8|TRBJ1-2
TGTGCCAGCAGCGACAGGGTATTCGGCTACACCTTC
CASSDRVFGYTF